The sequence of this T cell receptor (beta chain) was determined in a study of T cell repertoires in cytomegalovirus infection. Overall study context: The authors used CMV epitopes that were HLA-C-restricted (recently identified) and HLA-B-restricted (well studied). An indication of both CMV infection and matching HLA type came from public TCR beta signatures.

Via MiXCR, TCRdb re-called the reads, giving one row per CDR3 protein. The sample records around 300,000 distinct CDR3 sequences, approximately 22% being singletons. Study-level results: CMV carriers having the relevant HLA were flagged by cumulative public TCR beta family frequency. CMV-specific TCR beta clonotypes restricted by HLA-C dominated the ex vivo response.

J lost 3 bases, V lost 3 bases, and 2 bases had no gene match. From germline, CDR1 is LNHDA and CDR2 SQIVND (reference sequence). The CDR3 sequence is 16 residues long. This clonotype was observed a few times. What it binds is not known. The sample was cultured PBMCs, taken from culture after CMV antigen stimulation. The rearrangement links TRBV19 to TRBJ2-3; TRBD2 agrees at 14 bases. This clonotype was obtained from a human donor in good health (CMV status not recorded). Some clones in this sample may be carry-over from other donors' samples. The DNA of the CDR3 is TGTGCCAGTAGTATGGGACTAGCGGGAGTAACAGATACGCAGTATTTT. Its translation is CASSMGLAGVTDTQYF.